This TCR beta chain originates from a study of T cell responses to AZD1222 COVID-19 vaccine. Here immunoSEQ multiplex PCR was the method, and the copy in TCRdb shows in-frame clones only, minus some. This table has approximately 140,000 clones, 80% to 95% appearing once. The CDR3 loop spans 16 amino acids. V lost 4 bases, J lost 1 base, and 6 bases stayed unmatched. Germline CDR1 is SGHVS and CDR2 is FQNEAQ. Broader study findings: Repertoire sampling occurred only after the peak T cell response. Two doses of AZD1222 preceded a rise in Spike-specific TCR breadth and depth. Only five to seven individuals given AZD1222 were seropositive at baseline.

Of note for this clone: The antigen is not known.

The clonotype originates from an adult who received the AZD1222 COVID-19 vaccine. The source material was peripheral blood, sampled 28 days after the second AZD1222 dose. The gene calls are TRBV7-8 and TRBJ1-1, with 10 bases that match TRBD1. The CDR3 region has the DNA TGTGCCAGCAGCTCAGGGACAGGGGTGAGGAACACTGAAGCTTTCTTT. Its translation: CASSSGTGVRNTEAFF.